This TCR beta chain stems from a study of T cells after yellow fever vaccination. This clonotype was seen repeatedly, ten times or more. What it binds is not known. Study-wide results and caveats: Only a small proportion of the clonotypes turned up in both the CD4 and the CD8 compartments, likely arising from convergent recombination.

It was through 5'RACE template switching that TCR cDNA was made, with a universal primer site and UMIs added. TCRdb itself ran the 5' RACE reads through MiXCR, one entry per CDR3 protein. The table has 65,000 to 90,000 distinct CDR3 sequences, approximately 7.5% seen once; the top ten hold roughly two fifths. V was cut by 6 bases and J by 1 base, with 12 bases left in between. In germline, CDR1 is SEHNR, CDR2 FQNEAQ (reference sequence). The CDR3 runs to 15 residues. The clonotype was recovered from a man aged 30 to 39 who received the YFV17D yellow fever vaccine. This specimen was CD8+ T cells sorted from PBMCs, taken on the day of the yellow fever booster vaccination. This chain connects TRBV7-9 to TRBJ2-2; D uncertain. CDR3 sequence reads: CASREDTLNTGELFF. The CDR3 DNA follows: TGTGCCAGCAGGGAAGATACCCTGAACACCGGGGAGCTGTTTTTT.